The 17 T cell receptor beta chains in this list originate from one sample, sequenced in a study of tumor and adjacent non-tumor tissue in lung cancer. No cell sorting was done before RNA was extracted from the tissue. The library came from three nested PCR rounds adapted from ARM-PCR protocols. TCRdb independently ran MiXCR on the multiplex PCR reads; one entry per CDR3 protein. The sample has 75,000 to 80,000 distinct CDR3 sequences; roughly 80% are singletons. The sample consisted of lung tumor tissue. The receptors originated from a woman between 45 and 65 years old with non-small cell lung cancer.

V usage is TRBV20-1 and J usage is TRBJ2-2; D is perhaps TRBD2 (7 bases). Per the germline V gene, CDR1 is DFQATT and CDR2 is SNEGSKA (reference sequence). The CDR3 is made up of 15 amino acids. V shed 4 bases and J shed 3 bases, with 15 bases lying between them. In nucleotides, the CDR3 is TGCAGTGCTATAGGGGGGGAGAGAGACACCGGGGAGCTGTTTTTT. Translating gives CSAIGGERDTGELFF.

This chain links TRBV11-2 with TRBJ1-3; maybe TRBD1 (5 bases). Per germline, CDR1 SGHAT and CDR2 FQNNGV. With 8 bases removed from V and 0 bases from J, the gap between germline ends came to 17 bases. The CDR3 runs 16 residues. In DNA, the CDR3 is TGTGCCAGCGGTCTAGACAGATTAATCTCTGGAAACACCATATATTTT. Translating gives CASGLDRLISGNTIYF.

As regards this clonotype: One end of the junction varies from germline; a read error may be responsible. CDR3 protein: CNAGRSTAELFF. CDR3 sequence (DNA): TGCAACGCTGGGAGGAGCACCGCGGAGCTGTTTTTT. The chain is built from TRBV29-1 and TRBJ2-2, with D possibly TRBD2 on 6 matching bases. The CDR3 is 12 residues long. CDR1 is SQVTM, CDR2 ANQGSEA, per germline.

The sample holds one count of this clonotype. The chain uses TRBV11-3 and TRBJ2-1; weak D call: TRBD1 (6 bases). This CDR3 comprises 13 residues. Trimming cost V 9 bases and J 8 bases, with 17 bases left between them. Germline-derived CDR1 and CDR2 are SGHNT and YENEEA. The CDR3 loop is CASNLVEGDEQFF. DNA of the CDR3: TGTGCCAGTAACTTAGTCGAGGGGGATGAGCAGTTCTTC.

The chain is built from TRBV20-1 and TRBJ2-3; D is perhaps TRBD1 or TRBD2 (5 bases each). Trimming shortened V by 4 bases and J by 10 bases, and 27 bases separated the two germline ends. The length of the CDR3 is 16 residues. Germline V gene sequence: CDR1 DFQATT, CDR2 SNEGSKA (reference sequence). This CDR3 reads CSAIRGGQGPFSAQYF. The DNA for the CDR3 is TGCAGTGCTATAAGAGGCGGGCAGGGACCGTTTTCAGCGCAGTATTTT.

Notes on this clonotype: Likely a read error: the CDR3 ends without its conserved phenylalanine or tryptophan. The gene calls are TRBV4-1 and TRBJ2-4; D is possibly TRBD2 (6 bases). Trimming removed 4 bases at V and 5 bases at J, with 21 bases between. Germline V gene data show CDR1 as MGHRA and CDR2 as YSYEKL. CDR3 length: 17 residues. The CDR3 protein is CASSPGSGGLPQNIQYL. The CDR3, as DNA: TGCGCCAGCAGCCCTGGTAGTGGAGGACTACCCCAAAACATTCAGTACCTC.

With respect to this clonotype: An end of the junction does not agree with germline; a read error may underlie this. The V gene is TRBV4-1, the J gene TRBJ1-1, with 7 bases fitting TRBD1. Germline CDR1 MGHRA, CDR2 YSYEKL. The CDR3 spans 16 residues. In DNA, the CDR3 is TGTGCAAGCGGCCAAGATCTCTACAGGGGGAACACTGAAGCTTTCTTT. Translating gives CASGQDLYRGNTEAFF.

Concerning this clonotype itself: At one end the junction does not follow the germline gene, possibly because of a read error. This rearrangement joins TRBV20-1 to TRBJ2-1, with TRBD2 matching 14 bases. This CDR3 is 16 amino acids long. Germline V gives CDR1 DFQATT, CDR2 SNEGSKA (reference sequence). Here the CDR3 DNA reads TGCAGTGCGTCCGGGACTAGCGGGAGATCTATATATGAACAGTTCTTC. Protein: CSASGTSGRSIYEQFF.

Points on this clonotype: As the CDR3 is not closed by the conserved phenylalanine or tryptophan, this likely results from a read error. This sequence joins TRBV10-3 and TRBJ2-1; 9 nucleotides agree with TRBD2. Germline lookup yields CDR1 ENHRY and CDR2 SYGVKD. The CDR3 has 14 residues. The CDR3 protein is CVTSGSGRKNEQFS. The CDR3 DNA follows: TGTGTCACCTCGGGGAGCGGGAGGAAAAATGAGCAGTTCTCC.

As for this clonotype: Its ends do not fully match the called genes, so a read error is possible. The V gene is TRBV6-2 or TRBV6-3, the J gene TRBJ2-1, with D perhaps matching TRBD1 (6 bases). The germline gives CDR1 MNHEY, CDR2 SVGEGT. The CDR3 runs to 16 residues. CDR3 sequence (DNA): TGTGCCAGCAGTGGTCCATCGACTTTCCGGGACAATGAGCAGTCCTTC. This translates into CASSGPSTFRDNEQSF.

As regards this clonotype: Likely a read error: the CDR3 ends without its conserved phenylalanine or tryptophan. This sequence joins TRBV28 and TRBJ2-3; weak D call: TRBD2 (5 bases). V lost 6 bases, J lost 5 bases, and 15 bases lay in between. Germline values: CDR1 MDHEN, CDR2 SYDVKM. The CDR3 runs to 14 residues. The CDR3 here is CASRPYYGVDTQYL. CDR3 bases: TGTGCCAGCAGGCCTTATTACGGGGTAGATACGCAGTATCTT.

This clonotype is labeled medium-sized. The CDR3 sequence is CAAPGGNTGELFF. For the CDR3, the DNA is TGTGCCGCTCCCGGGGGAAACACCGGGGAGCTGTTTTTT. The rearrangement uses TRBV12-3 or TRBV12-4 and TRBJ2-2; tentatively, D is TRBD2 (6 bases). The CDR3 covers 13 residues. V lost 11 bases and J lost 2, with 12 bases in between.

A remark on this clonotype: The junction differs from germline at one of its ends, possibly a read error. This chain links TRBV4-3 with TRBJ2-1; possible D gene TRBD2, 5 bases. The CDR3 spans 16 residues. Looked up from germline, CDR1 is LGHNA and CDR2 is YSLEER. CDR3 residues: CANSQRTSGNDYEQFF. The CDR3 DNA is TGCGCCAACAGCCAGAGAACTAGTGGCAACGACTATGAGCAGTTCTTC.

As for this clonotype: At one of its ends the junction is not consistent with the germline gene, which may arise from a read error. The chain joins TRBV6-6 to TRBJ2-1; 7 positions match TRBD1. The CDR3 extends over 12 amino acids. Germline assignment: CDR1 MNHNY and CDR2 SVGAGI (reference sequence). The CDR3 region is CAISYSTGIGVF. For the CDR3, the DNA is TGTGCCATCAGTTACTCGACAGGGATTGGGGTCTTC.

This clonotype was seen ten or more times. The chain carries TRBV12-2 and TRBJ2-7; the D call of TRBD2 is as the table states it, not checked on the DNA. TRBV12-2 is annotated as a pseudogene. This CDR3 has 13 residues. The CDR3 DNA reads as TGTGCAAGTCGCGTGCTAGGGACTTCCGAGCAGTACTTC. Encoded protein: CASRVLGTSEQYF.

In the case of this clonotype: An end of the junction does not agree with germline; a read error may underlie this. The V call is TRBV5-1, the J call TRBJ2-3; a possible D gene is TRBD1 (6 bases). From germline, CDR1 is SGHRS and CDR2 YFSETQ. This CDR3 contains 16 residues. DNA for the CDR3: TGCGCCAGCAGCTCGGAGGCGGCAGGGGTTGGAGATACGCAATATTTT. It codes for CASSSEAAGVGDTQYF. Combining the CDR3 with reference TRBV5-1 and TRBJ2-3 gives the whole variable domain KAGVTQTPRYLIKTRGQQVTLSCSPISGHRSVSWYQQTPGQGLQFLFEYFSETQRNKGNFPGRFSGRQFSNSRSEMNVSTLELGDSALYLCASSSEAAGVGDTQYFGPGTRLTVL.

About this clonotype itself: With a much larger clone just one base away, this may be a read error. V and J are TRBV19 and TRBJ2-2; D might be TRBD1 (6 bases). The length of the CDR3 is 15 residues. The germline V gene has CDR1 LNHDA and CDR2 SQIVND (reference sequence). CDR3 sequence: CASSMRGGRSGKLFF. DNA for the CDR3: TGTGCCAGTAGTATGAGAGGGGGTCGGTCCGGGAAGCTGTTTTTT.